This T cell receptor (beta chain) derives from a study of blood T cell repertoires in COVID-19. Overall study: Spain, Italy and the United States supplied samples that represented acute and convalescent COVID-19.

The CDR3 has 15 amino acids. Trimming left V 1 base short and J 2 bases short, with 9 bases between. The germline V gene encodes CDR1 SGHVS and CDR2 FQNEAQ. Methods used by the authors: Counts of nucleated cells, estimated from reference gene primer amplification, were obtained. This table comes from immunoSEQ multiplex PCR, and its TCRdb copy is limited to in-frame clones, with some not included. V and J calls and clone size follow that table, whereas D and trimming were derived from the DNA. The sample contains more than 85,000 clones, more than 70% of which appear only once. The sample comprised peripheral blood. The chain is built from TRBV7-8 and TRBJ2-1; D unresolved. The sequence was collected from a man aged 70-80 years with acute or convalescent COVID-19. CDR3 in DNA: TGTGCCAGCAGCTTAGGCCCTCAGGCCTACAATGAGCAGTTCTTC. The encoded protein is CASSLGPQAYNEQFF.